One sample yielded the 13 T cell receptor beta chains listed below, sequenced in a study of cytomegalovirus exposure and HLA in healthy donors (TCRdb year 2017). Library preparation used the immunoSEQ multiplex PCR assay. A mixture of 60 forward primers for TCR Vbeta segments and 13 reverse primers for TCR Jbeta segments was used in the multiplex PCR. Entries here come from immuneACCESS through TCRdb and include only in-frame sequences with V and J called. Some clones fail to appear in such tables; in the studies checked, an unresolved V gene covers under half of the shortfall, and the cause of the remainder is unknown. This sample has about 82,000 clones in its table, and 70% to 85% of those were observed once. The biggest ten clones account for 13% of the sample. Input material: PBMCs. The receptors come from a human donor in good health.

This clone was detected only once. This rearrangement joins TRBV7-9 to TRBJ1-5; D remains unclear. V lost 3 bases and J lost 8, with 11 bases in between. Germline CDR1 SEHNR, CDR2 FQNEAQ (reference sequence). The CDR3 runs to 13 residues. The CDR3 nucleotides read TGTGCCAGCAGCTTGATGGGAGGCGAGCCCCAGCATTTT. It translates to CASSLMGGEPQHF.

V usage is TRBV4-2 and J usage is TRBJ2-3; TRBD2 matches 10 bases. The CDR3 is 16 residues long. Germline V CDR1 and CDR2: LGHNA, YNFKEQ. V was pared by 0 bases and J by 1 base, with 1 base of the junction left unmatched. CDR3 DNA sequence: TGTGCCAGCAGCCAAGATCTAGCGGGGGGCACAGATACGCAGTATTTT. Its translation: CASSQDLAGGTDTQYF.

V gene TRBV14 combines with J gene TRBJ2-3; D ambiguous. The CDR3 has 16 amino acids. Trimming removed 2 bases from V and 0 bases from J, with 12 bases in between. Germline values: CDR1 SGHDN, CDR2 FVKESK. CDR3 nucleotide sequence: TGTGCCAGCAGCCAATGGGCCGGTATTAGCACAGATACGCAGTATTTT. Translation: CASSQWAGISTDTQYF. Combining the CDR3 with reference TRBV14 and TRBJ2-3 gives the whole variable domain EAGVTQFPSHSVIEKGQTVTLRCDPISGHDNLYWYRRVMGKEIKFLLHFVKESKQDESGMPNNRFLAERTGGTYSTLKVQPAELEDSGVYFCASSQWAGISTDTQYFGPGTRLTVL.

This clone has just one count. CDR3 nucleotides: TGTGCCAGCAGCTTACTCAAGAGCTCCTACAATGAGCAGTTCTTC. Translating gives CASSLLKSSYNEQFF. This chain uses TRBV7-2 with TRBJ2-1, with D unclear. Germline V gene data show CDR1 as SGHTA and CDR2 as FQGNSA. The CDR3 runs 15 residues. Between the trimmed V and J ends, which lost 2 bases and 0 bases, there was a span of 8 bases.

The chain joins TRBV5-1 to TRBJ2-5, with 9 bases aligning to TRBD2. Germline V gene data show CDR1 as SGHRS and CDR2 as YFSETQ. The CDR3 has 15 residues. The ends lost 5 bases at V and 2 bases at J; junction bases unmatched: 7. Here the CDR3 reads CASRLAGERQETQYF. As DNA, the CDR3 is TGCGCCAGCAGATTAGCGGGGGAAAGGCAAGAGACCCAGTACTTC. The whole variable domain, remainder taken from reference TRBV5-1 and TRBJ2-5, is KAGVTQTPRYLIKTRGQQVTLSCSPISGHRSVSWYQQTPGQGLQFLFEYFSETQRNKGNFPGRFSGRQFSNSRSEMNVSTLELGDSALYLCASRLAGERQETQYFGPGTRLLVL.

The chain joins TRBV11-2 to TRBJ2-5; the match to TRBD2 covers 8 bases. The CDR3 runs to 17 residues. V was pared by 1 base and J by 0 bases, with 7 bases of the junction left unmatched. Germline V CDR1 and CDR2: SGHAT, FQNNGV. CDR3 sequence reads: CASSLGYSRGDQETQYF. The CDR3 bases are TGTGCCAGCAGCTTAGGGTACTCGCGGGGGGACCAAGAGACCCAGTACTTC.

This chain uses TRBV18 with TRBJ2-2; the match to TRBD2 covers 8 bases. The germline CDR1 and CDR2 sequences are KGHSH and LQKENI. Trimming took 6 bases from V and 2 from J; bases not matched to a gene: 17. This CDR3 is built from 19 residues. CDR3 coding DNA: TGTGCCAGCTCCCCAACCCTTTGGGAGCGGGGGCTCAACACCGGGGAGCTGTTTTTT. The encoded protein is CASSPTLWERGLNTGELFF.

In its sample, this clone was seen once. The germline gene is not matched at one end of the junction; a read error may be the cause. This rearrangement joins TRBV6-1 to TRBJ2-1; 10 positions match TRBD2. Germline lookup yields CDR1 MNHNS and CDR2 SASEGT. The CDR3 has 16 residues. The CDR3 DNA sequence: TGTGCCAGCAGGGAAGGGAGCGGGGGGGGTTACAATGAGCAGTTCTTC. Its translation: CASREGSGGGYNEQFF.

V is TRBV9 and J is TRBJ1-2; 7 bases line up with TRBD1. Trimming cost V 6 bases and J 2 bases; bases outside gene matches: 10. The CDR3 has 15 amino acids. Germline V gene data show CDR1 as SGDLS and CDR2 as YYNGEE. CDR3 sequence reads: CASTARAGGNYGYTF. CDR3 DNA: TGTGCCAGCACTGCTCGGGCAGGGGGAAACTATGGCTACACCTTC.

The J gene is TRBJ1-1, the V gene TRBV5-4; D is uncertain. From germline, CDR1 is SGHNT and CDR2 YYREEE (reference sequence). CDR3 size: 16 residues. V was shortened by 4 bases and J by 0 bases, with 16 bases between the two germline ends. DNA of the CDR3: TGTGCCAGCAGCGGGCGCACCATCACGATGAACACTGAAGCTTTCTTT. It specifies CASSGRTITMNTEAFF.

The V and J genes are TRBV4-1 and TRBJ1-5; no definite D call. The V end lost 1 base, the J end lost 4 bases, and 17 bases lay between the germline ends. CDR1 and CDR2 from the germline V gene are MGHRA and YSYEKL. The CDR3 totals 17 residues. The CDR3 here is CASSQVDLGFSNQPQHF. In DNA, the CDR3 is TGCGCCAGCAGCCAAGTGGACTTGGGGTTTAGTAATCAGCCCCAGCATTTT.

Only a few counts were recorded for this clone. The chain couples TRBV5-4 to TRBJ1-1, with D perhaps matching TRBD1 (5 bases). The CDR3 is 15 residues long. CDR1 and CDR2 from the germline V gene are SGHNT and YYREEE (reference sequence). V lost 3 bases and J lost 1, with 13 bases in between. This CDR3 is CASSSPGQGNTEAFF. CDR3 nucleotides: TGTGCCAGCAGCTCCCCGGGCCAGGGGAACACTGAAGCTTTCTTT.

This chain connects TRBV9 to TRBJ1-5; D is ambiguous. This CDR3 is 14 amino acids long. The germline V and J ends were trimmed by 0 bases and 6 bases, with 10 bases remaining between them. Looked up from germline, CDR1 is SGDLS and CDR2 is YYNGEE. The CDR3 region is CASSVGGVGQPQHF. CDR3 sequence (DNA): TGTGCCAGCAGCGTAGGCGGGGTAGGTCAGCCCCAGCATTTT.